This T cell receptor (beta chain) was recovered during a study of T-cell memory formation after mild COVID-19. The ends lost 3 bases at V and 3 bases at J; junction bases unmatched: 13. This CDR3 is built from 18 residues. Each CDR3 protein gets one entry after TCRdb re-called the 5' RACE reads with MiXCR. The sample consists of 410,000 or so distinct CDR3 sequences, around 22% of them appearing once. There are many counts of this clonotype. Material for sequencing was PBMCs or a T cell subset sorted from them (not recorded which). The TCR originated in an adult woman who had mild COVID-19 (a few samples of this study predate the infection). Cell type and time point are not known. The chain uses TRBV12-3 or TRBV12-4 and TRBJ2-3; TRBD2 agrees at 9 bases. CDR3 coding DNA: TGTGCCAGCAGTTTCCTCGCGGGGGGGCCGACAGGAACAGATACGCAGTATTTT. Its protein is CASSFLAGGPTGTDTQYF.